This TCR beta chain was found in a study of cytomegalovirus exposure and HLA in healthy donors. Study findings and constraints: The majority of TCR sequences were rare, yet some public TCRs appeared in many donors. V- and J-gene trimming of TCR beta was linked (in a later analysis) to a missense DCLRE1C variant. Most of the TCR beta V segments (in an earlier analysis) were productive either about 87% or about 30% of the time.

Vbeta (60) and Jbeta (13) primers were used in the PCR. Generated by immunoSEQ multiplex PCR, the TCRdb table keeps only in-frame clones and is missing some. The sample records approximately 160,000 clones, 77% being singletons. The donors gave bone marrow, and they were healthy. The CDR3 spans 14 residues. Germline V lookup: CDR1 MNHNS, CDR2 SASEGT. With V trimmed by 6 bases and J by 5 bases, 4 bases remained unmatched. About this clone itself: Its antigen is still unknown.

The source material was PBMCs. V is TRBV6-1 and J is TRBJ2-1, with 10 bases identical to TRBD2. This TCR was recovered from a woman aged 25-40 years in good health and CMV-seropositive. The CDR3 nucleotides are TGTGCCAGCAGGCTAGCGGGAGTGAACAATGAGCAGTTCTTC. This codes for CASRLAGVNNEQFF.